This T cell receptor (beta chain) was recovered during a study of shared clonotypes between healthy human individuals. Assay: immunoSEQ multiplex PCR; the TCRdb copy retains only in-frame clones and omits some. The table has about 2.1 million clones, roughly 91% seen once. Remarks on this clone: In the same sample, other DNA sequences code for this CDR3.

Terminally differentiated effector memory CD45RA+ cells were left out of the naive CD8 fraction, which was CD45RO-negative and positively selected for CCR7. The sequenced material came from naive CD8+ T cells from PBMCs. The TCR comes from a man in his late teens or twenties in good health. Some clones in this sample may be carry-over from other donors' samples.

CDR3 sequence: CASSLGRNTEAFF. In DNA form, the CDR3 reads TGTGCCAGCAGTTTGGGGAGGAACACTGAAGCTTTCTTT. This chain uses TRBV28 with TRBJ1-1; D is unclear. The germline CDR1 and CDR2 sequences are MDHEN and SYDVKM. The V and J ends lost 3 bases and 1 base respectively, with 6 bases between them. CDR3 length equals 13 residues.